Sequencing of this T cell receptor beta chain was carried out in a study of T cells in Graves' hyperthyroidism and ophthalmopathy. RNA transcripts gave rise to amplified TCR beta CDR3 regions. The HTBI primer set served for first-round RT-PCR of the TCR CDR3. TCRdb re-called the multiplex PCR reads with MiXCR, one entry per CDR3 protein. The sample has a few hundred thousand distinct CDR3 sequences, about half seen once. Note on this clonotype: Since a much larger clone is just one base distant, this may be a read error.

The receptor's source is a woman aged 18-29 years with Graves' hyperthyroidism. The sequenced sample consisted of peripheral blood or thyroid tissue (not recorded which).

CDR3 coding DNA: TGCAGCGTTCAGGACCTAAGCACAGATACGCGGTATTTT. It encodes CSVQDLSTDTRYF. The chain uses TRBV29-1 and TRBJ2-3, with D hard to call. The CDR3 is made up of 13 amino acids. The germline CDR1 and CDR2 sequences are SQVTM and ANQGSEA.